The 23 T cell receptor beta chains given below trace back to one sample, sequenced in a study of OX40 agonist ivuxolimab in advanced cancers. Produced via immunoSEQ multiplex PCR; TCRdb's table is partial and in-frame only. Here the sample spans 40,000 to 60,000 clones, about 93% being singletons. Specimen: CD4+ or CD8+ T cells sorted from blood, collected in a trial of the OX40 agonist ivuxolimab. Source of these receptors: an adult with an advanced solid tumor such as melanoma, head and neck, liver or kidney cancer.

The chain couples TRBV7-8 to TRBJ2-3; D not resolved. The CDR3 covers 15 residues. Trimming cost V 4 bases and J 2 bases, with 13 bases left between them. CDR1 SGHVS and CDR2 FQNEAQ come from the germline V gene. The DNA of the CDR3 is TGTGCCAGCAGCTCACGAGACGGATACACAGATACGCAGTATTTT. This encodes CASSSRDGYTDTQYF.

The rearrangement joins TRBV7-9 to TRBJ1-3; TRBD1 aligns across 10 bases. The CDR3 has 16 residues. Trimming removed 6 bases from V and 6 bases from J; junction bases left unmatched: 11. The germline gives CDR1 SEHNR, CDR2 FQNEAQ (reference sequence). CDR3 in amino acids: CASREGQGTIENTIYF. As DNA, the CDR3 is TGTGCCAGCAGGGAGGGACAGGGGACGATTGAAAACACCATATATTTT.

V usage is TRBV28 and J usage is TRBJ2-7; 7 bases fit TRBD1. Germline CDR1 is MDHEN and CDR2 is SYDVKM. After removal of 1 base from V and 5 bases from J, the junction contained 8 bases not matched to a gene. The CDR3 extends over 15 amino acids. The CDR3 coding sequence is TGTGCCAGCAGTTTATCCTCCCAGGGGGTTCACGAGCAGTACTTC. This sequence encodes CASSLSSQGVHEQYF. Full variable domain (missing parts from reference TRBV28 and TRBJ2-7): DVKVTQSSRYLVKRTGEKVFLECVQDMDHENMFWYRQDPGLGLRLIYFSYDVKMKEKGDIPEGYSVSREKKERFSLILESASTNQTSMYLCASSLSSQGVHEQYFGPGTRLTVT.

CDR3 sequence reads: CASSSHSSYNEQFF. In DNA form, the CDR3 reads TGTGCCAGCAGTTCCCACAGCTCCTACAATGAGCAGTTCTTC. J is TRBJ2-1 and V is TRBV28; D ambiguous. Per the germline V gene, CDR1 is MDHEN and CDR2 is SYDVKM. The CDR3 contains 14 residues. Trimming stripped 4 bases from V and 0 bases from J, with 7 bases between.

The chain has TRBV28 and TRBJ1-2, with TRBD1 matching over 9 bases. This CDR3 is 20 amino acids long. CDR1 and CDR2 from the germline V gene are MDHEN and SYDVKM. Trimming at V came to 5 bases and at J to 0 bases, leaving 19 bases not matched to a gene. The CDR3 is CASSPVISTNRDRANYGYTF. The CDR3 DNA reads as TGTGCCAGCAGTCCTGTAATCTCCACCAACCGGGACAGGGCTAACTATGGCTACACCTTC.

A note on this clone: Other DNA sequences in the sample encode the same CDR3. The genes are TRBV28 and TRBJ1-5; TRBD1 agrees at 8 bases. V was clipped by 6 bases and J by 4 bases; unmatched bases: 5. Germline lookup yields CDR1 MDHEN and CDR2 SYDVKM. This CDR3 region has 14 residues. The CDR3 DNA sequence: TGTGCCAGCAGCCTTAGACAGGGGAATCAGCCCCAGCATTTT. It is translated as CASSLRQGNQPQHF.

The V and J genes are TRBV27 and TRBJ2-3; D might be TRBD1 (5 bases). V was cut by 3 bases and J by 0 bases, with 10 bases left in between. The germline V gene has CDR1 MNHEY and CDR2 SMNVEV (reference sequence). The CDR3 has 15 residues. The CDR3 DNA reads TGTGCCAGCAGTTTTGTCAGGGCCAGCACAGATACGCAGTATTTT. It codes for CASSFVRASTDTQYF.

This sequence joins TRBV25-1 and TRBJ2-1, with 11 positions matching TRBD1. CDR3 length: 15 residues. Germline loops: CDR1 MGHDK, CDR2 SYGVNS. The V and J ends lost 6 bases and 8 bases, in that order; junction bases with no gene match: 9. The DNA of the CDR3 is TGTGCCAGCAGGGGACAGGGGGTCTTATCGGATGAGCAGTTCTTC. This encodes CASRGQGVLSDEQFF.

V usage is TRBV30 and J usage is TRBJ2-1, with D possibly called TRBD1 or TRBD2 (5 bases each). Trimming took 3 bases from V and 6 from J, leaving 12 bases between them. The CDR3 contains 13 residues. CDR1 is GTSNPN, CDR2 SVGIG, per germline (reference sequence). For the CDR3, the DNA is TGTGCCTGGAGACCTGGGGGACGCAATGAGCAGTTCTTC. Translating it yields CAWRPGGRNEQFF.

The chain carries TRBV28 and TRBJ1-4; 9 nucleotides agree with TRBD1. The ends lost 0 bases at V and 8 bases at J; junction bases unmatched: 7. The CDR3 spans 16 residues. Germline V gives CDR1 MDHEN, CDR2 SYDVKM. CDR3 DNA: TGTGCCAGCAGTTTATGGGGACAGGGAGAACAAGAAAAACTGTTTTTT. Its translation: CASSLWGQGEQEKLFF.

A note on this clone: In the same sample, other DNA sequences code for this CDR3. The CDR3 protein is CAWSLSAENNYEQYF. In DNA form, the CDR3 reads TGTGCCTGGAGTCTGTCGGCCGAAAATAACTACGAGCAGTACTTC. The rearrangement uses TRBV30 and TRBJ2-7, with D unresolved. From germline, CDR1 is GTSNPN and CDR2 SVGIG (reference sequence). The CDR3 totals 15 residues. With 2 bases removed from V and 3 bases from J, the gap between germline ends came to 17 bases.

The V gene is TRBV5-6, the J gene TRBJ2-7; 7 bases agree with TRBD2. The CDR3 loop spans 13 amino acids. The germline gives CDR1 SGHDT, CDR2 YYEEEE. The V and J ends lost 5 bases and 4 bases, in that order; junction bases with no gene match: 6. Here the CDR3 DNA reads TGTGCCAGCAGTCCCGGGACTATTTACGAGCAGTACTTC. Protein: CASSPGTIYEQYF.

This clone is a singleton in its sample. This chain links TRBV4-1 with TRBJ1-6, with 7 positions matching TRBD1. With V trimmed by 2 bases and J by 8 bases, 6 bases remained unmatched. This CDR3 comprises 15 residues. Per germline, CDR1 MGHRA and CDR2 YSYEKL. As DNA, the CDR3 is TGCGCCAGCAGCCAACCCATTGGGACAGATTCACCCCTCCACTTT. Its protein product is CASSQPIGTDSPLHF.

The V call is TRBV9, the J call TRBJ2-1; 8 bases are a match to TRBD2. CDR1 is SGDLS, CDR2 YYNGEE, per germline. CDR3 length: 16 residues. V shed 0 bases, J shed 3 bases, and the junction held 5 bases outside the gene matches. CDR3 nucleotides: TGTGCCAGCAGCGTAGGCGGGAGCGGGAGCTACAATGAGCAGTTCTTC. It is translated as CASSVGGSGSYNEQFF.

The CDR3: CASSSPSGSTGVWNIQYF. As DNA, the CDR3 is TGTGCCAGCAGCTCCCCATCAGGGTCGACAGGGGTGTGGAACATTCAGTACTTC. The chain joins TRBV7-8 to TRBJ2-4; 8 bases match TRBD1. CDR3 size: 18 residues. The V and J ends lost 4 bases and 7 bases, in that order; junction bases with no gene match: 18. Germline CDR1 reads SGHVS; CDR2 reads FQNEAQ.

The V gene is TRBV2, the J gene TRBJ1-4; D is uncertain. The V end was cut by 7 bases, the J end by 11 bases, with 17 bases between. This CDR3 comprises 13 residues. Germline V gives CDR1 SNHLY, CDR2 FYNNEI. This CDR3 is CASIAGLDGKLFF. For the CDR3, the DNA is TGTGCCAGCATTGCAGGTTTAGATGGGAAACTGTTTTTT.

The rearrangement links TRBV19 to TRBJ2-7, with a possible D match to TRBD1 (5 bases). V was clipped by 1 base and J by 5 bases, with 12 bases between them. Germline lookup yields CDR1 LNHDA and CDR2 SQIVND (reference sequence). This CDR3 has 14 amino acids. CDR3 amino acids: CASSIGSGFDEQYF. CDR3 nucleotides: TGTGCCAGTAGTATAGGCTCAGGGTTCGACGAGCAGTACTTC.

This sequence joins TRBV5-6 and TRBJ2-7, with 12 positions matching TRBD2. The V gene end was trimmed by 3 bases and the J gene end by 3 bases; junction bases not matched to a gene: 4. CDR1 and CDR2 from the germline V gene are SGHDT and YYEEEE. CDR3 length equals 15 residues. CDR3 protein: CASSSGTSGYYEQYF. CDR3 coding DNA: TGTGCCAGCAGCTCCGGGACTAGCGGGTACTACGAGCAGTACTTC. The full variable domain, with the rest looked up from reference TRBV5-6 and TRBJ2-7, is DAGVTQSPTHLIKTRGQQVTLRCSPKSGHDTVSWYQQALGQGPQFIFQYYEEEERQRGNFPDRFSGHQFPNYSSELNVNALLLGDSALYLCASSSGTSGYYEQYFGPGTRLTVT.

The rearrangement uses TRBV19 and TRBJ2-1; D remains unclear. Per germline, CDR1 LNHDA and CDR2 SQIVND (reference sequence). V was shortened by 5 bases and J by 4 bases, with 6 bases between the two germline ends. The CDR3 totals 12 residues. In DNA form, the CDR3 reads TGTGCCAGTAGTCCACAGTACAATGAGCAGTTCTTC. Protein product: CASSPQYNEQFF. The entire variable domain, with the rest obtained from reference TRBV19 and TRBJ2-1, is as follows: DGGITQSPKYLFRKEGQNVTLSCEQNLNHDAMYWYRQDPGQGLRLIYYSQIVNDFQKGDIAEGYSVSREKKESFPLTVTSAQKNPTAFYLCASSPQYNEQFFGPGTRLTVL.

This chain connects TRBV10-2 to TRBJ2-7, with a tentative D call TRBD1 (6 bases). V lost 5 bases and J lost 7, with 21 bases in between. The CDR3 extends over 15 amino acids. CDR1 WSHSY and CDR2 SAAADI come from the germline V gene. The CDR3 spells CASSNLETGLKEQYF. CDR3 DNA sequence: TGCGCCAGCAGTAACCTCGAGACAGGTCTTAAAGAGCAGTACTTC.

The rearrangement joins TRBV15 to TRBJ2-1; 9 bases agree with TRBD2. The CDR3 spans 18 residues. V shed 0 bases, J shed 2 bases, and the junction held 8 bases outside the gene matches. CDR1 and CDR2 (germline): LNHNV, YYDKDF (reference sequence). The CDR3 DNA reads as TGTGCCACCAGCAGAGATCCTCGATCTAGCGGGACCTACAATGAGCAGTTCTTC. Residues: CATSRDPRSSGTYNEQFF.

This CDR3 reads CASSWGLNTGELFF. The CDR3 DNA is TGTGCCAGCAGTTGGGGTCTGAACACCGGGGAGCTGTTTTTT. This chain joins TRBV27 and TRBJ2-2; D remains unclear. This CDR3 comprises 14 residues. CDR1 and CDR2 from the germline V gene are MNHEY and SMNVEV (reference sequence). Trimming took 4 bases from V and 1 from J, leaving 7 bases between them.

The chain couples TRBV28 to TRBJ2-3, with D possibly being TRBD2 (5 bases). The V and J ends lost 1 base and 4 bases respectively, with 12 bases between them. CDR1 and CDR2 from the germline V gene are MDHEN and SYDVKM. CDR3 length equals 15 residues. The CDR3, as DNA: TGTGCCAGCAGTTTATTTCTGGCGAGGGCAGATACGCAGTATTTT. Residues: CASSLFLARADTQYF. Variable domain in full (rest from reference TRBV28 and TRBJ2-3): DVKVTQSSRYLVKRTGEKVFLECVQDMDHENMFWYRQDPGLGLRLIYFSYDVKMKEKGDIPEGYSVSREKKERFSLILESASTNQTSMYLCASSLFLARADTQYFGPGTRLTVL.